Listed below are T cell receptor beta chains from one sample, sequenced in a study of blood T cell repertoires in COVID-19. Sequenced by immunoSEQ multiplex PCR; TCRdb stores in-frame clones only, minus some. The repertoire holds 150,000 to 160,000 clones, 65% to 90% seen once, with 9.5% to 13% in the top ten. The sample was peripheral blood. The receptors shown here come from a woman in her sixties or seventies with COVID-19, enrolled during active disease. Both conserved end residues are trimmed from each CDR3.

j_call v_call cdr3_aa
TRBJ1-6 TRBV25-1 ASSEQQRYSPLH
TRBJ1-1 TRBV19 ASSNPNRGPKTAF
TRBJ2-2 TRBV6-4 ASSALAGATGELF
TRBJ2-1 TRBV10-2 ASSEGGRWVNEQF
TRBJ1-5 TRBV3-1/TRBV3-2 ASSLGTGVGLSNQPQH
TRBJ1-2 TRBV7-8 ASSLERHGYT
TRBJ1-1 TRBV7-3 ASSFGSNTEAF
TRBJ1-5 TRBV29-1 SVGVGADQPQH
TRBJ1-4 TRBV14 ASSRQATPNEKLF
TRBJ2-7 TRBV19 ASSRDKTSGTGPYEQY
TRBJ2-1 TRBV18 ASSPYRGSYNEQF
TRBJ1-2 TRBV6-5 ASIRGQNYGYT
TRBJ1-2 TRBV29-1 SGDRVKGGYT
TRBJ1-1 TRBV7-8 ASSFQGRTEAF
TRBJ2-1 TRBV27 ASSLDRGSYNEQF
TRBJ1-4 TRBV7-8 ASSSQKKLF
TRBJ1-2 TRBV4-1 ASSQDEGRAYGYT
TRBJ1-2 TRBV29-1 SFFGTGSGYT
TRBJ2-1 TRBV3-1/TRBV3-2 ASSPSRGANEQF
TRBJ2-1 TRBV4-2 ASSQEGGDFQQF
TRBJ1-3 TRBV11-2 ASSLRAPSGTGFGNTIY
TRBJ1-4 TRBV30 AWSVPGFSPATNEKLF
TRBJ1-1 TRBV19 ASSIGRDGRSTEAF
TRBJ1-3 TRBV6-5 ASSRTGGNTIY
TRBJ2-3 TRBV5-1 ASSLRWRQGTDTQY
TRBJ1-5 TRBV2 ASNSDRQDQPQH
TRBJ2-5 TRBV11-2 ASSSFGRQETQY